This entry lists 26 T cell receptor beta chains sequenced from one sample in a study of T cells in Graves' hyperthyroidism and ophthalmopathy. Amplification of TCR beta CDR3 regions was performed using RNA transcripts as template. Using the HTBI primer set, a first-round RT-PCR was run on the TCR CDR3. TCRdb called the multiplex PCR reads again in MiXCR, with one record for every CDR3 protein. The table records about 350,000 distinct CDR3 sequences, about a sixth of them present only once. Sequencing input: blood. These receptors originate from a young woman with Graves' hyperthyroidism that later progressed to Graves' ophthalmopathy.

This clonotype turned up a few times. This chain connects TRBV5-1 to TRBJ2-5; D is perhaps TRBD2 (6 bases). Germline lookup yields CDR1 SGHRS and CDR2 YFSETQ. V lost 2 bases, J lost 2 bases, and 10 bases lay in between. The CDR3 is made up of 14 amino acids. CDR3 in DNA: TGCGCCAGCAGCTTATCCGCGGGGCAAGAGACCCAGTACTTC. It is translated as CASSLSAGQETQYF. The full variable domain, completed using reference TRBV5-1 and TRBJ2-5, is KAGVTQTPRYLIKTRGQQVTLSCSPISGHRSVSWYQQTPGQGLQFLFEYFSETQRNKGNFPGRFSGRQFSNSRSEMNVSTLELGDSALYLCASSLSAGQETQYFGPGTRLLVL.

This clonotype was seen repeatedly, ten times or more. This chain links TRBV19 with TRBJ2-6; D is unclear. Germline values: CDR1 LNHDA, CDR2 SQIVND (reference sequence). Deletions cut 3 bases from V and 1 base from J, with 7 bases between. The CDR3 is 15 amino acids. Here the CDR3 DNA reads TGTGCCAGTAGTATTGGTGGATCTGGGGCCAACGTCCTGACTTTC. Protein product: CASSIGGSGANVLTF.

This clonotype was counted ten times or more. J is TRBJ2-1 and V is TRBV19; tentatively, D is TRBD2 (5 bases). Germline V lookup: CDR1 LNHDA, CDR2 SQIVND (reference sequence). The V end was cut by 1 base, the J end by 7 bases, with 14 bases between. This CDR3 contains 15 residues. CDR3 DNA sequence: TGTGCCAGTAGTATAGCAGCGGTATGGGAGAATGAGCAGTTCTTC. This codes for CASSIAAVWENEQFF.

This clonotype was detected ten times or more. The V and J genes are TRBV10-3 and TRBJ2-1, with 10 nucleotides matching TRBD1. Germline values: CDR1 ENHRY, CDR2 SYGVKD. V lost 7 bases and J lost 3; bases outside the gene matches: 9. The CDR3 runs 16 residues. CDR3 in DNA: TGTGCCATCACCGCCACCGGGACAGGGGACTACAATGAGCAGTTCTTC. Its protein product is CAITATGTGDYNEQFF.

The table lists this clonotype with a few counts. The CDR3 spells CASSPPGGIELFF. DNA for the CDR3: TGTGCCAGCAGCCCCCCAGGGGGTATCGAGCTGTTTTTT. J is TRBJ2-2 and V is TRBV3-1, with 7 bases that match TRBD1. The CDR3 totals 13 residues. Germline V gene sequence: CDR1 LGHDT, CDR2 YNNKEL (reference sequence). V shed 4 bases, J shed 11 bases, and the junction held 7 bases outside the gene matches.

In its sample, this clonotype was seen a few times. The V gene is TRBV29-1, the J gene TRBJ1-4; no definite D call. The V gene's germline CDR1 is SQVTM and CDR2 ANQGSEA. The V end lost 4 bases, the J end lost 4 bases, and 7 bases lay between the germline ends. The length of the CDR3 is 12 residues. CDR3 sequence (DNA): TGCAGCGTTGTAGCCCTTAATGAAAAACTGTTTTTT. It yields the protein CSVVALNEKLFF.

The rearrangement uses TRBV12-3 or TRBV12-4 and TRBJ2-1; TRBD1 agrees at 9 bases. V dropped 6 bases and J dropped 8; count of bases not matched to a gene: 8. The CDR3 runs 14 residues. The DNA of the CDR3 is TGTGCCAGCAGCGGGACAGGGAATTCGGATGAGCAGTTCTTC. Protein sequence: CASSGTGNSDEQFF.

In this sample, this clonotype turned up many times. The chain couples TRBV5-4 to TRBJ2-3; D not resolved. The germline gives CDR1 SGHNT, CDR2 YYREEE (reference sequence). The CDR3 extends over 14 amino acids. V was shortened by 0 bases and J by 2 bases, with 7 bases between the two germline ends. CDR3 residues: CASSLEQTTDTQYF. The CDR3, as DNA: TGTGCCAGCAGCTTGGAACAGACCACAGATACGCAGTATTTT.

This clonotype was found a few times. The V and J genes are TRBV28 and TRBJ2-7; tentatively, D is TRBD2 (5 bases). This CDR3 contains 14 residues. CDR1 is MDHEN and CDR2 is SYDVKM in the germline V gene. Trimming removed 5 bases at V and 7 bases at J, with 18 bases between. This CDR3 is CASSPYVGAEEQYF. Written as DNA, the CDR3 is TGTGCCAGCAGTCCCTATGTGGGAGCCGAGGAGCAGTACTTC.

This clonotype appeared a few times. The CDR3 protein is CASSLYGQGESPLHF. The CDR3, as DNA: TGTGCCAGCAGTCTCTATGGACAGGGTGAATCACCCCTCCACTTT. V gene TRBV28 combines with J gene TRBJ1-6; 8 bases match TRBD1. Germline CDR1 reads MDHEN; CDR2 reads SYDVKM. The V and J ends lost 5 bases and 10 bases, in that order; junction bases with no gene match: 10. CDR3 length: 15 amino acids.

Many counts were recorded for this clonotype. The chain has TRBV11-2 and TRBJ1-1; D remains unclear. Germline values: CDR1 SGHAT, CDR2 FQNNGV. With 0 bases removed from V and 6 bases from J, the gap between germline ends came to 8 bases. This CDR3 spans 13 amino acids. The CDR3 region is CASSLDGRSEAFF. DNA of the CDR3: TGTGCCAGCAGCTTAGATGGGCGGTCTGAAGCTTTCTTT.

The J gene is TRBJ2-7, the V gene TRBV27; TRBD2 aligns across 8 bases. CDR1 and CDR2 (germline): MNHEY, SMNVEV (reference sequence). CDR3 length equals 16 residues. The J segment lost 4 bases and the V segment lost 4 bases, leaving 12 bases of the junction unmatched. The CDR3 protein is CASSSEAGVGFYEQYF. The CDR3 DNA reads TGTGCCAGCAGTTCCGAAGCGGGAGTTGGGTTTTACGAGCAGTACTTC.

A remark on this clonotype: Just one base apart from a much larger clone, this may be a read error. V usage is TRBV5-1 and J usage is TRBJ2-3, with D unclear. CDR3 length: 15 amino acids. Germline loops: CDR1 SGHRS, CDR2 YFSETQ. The CDR3 protein is CASSSYTPDTDMQYF. DNA for the CDR3: TGCGCCAGCAGCTCCTATACCCCAGACACAGATATGCAGTATTTT.

This clonotype appeared many times. CDR3 amino acids: CASSLPREFDEKLFF. CDR3 sequence (DNA): TGTGCCAGCAGCCTCCCCAGGGAGTTCGATGAAAAACTGTTTTTT. The rearrangement uses TRBV12-3 or TRBV12-4 and TRBJ1-4; D may be TRBD1 (5 bases). Trimming cost V 6 bases and J 6 bases, with 17 bases left between them. The CDR3 is made up of 15 amino acids.

In DNA form, the CDR3 reads TGTGCCAGCAGCGCCGCAGGGCATGGCTACACCTTC. This gives the protein CASSAAGHGYTF. The gene calls are TRBV7-8 and TRBJ1-2; possibly TRBD1 for D (5 bases). Germline-derived CDR1 and CDR2 are SGHVS and FQNEAQ. The CDR3 is made up of 12 amino acids. V lost 5 bases and J 6 bases, leaving 10 bases between the germline ends.

The table lists this clonotype with a count of one. V is TRBV25-1 and J is TRBJ2-1, with 10 bases identical to TRBD2. The CDR3 has 19 amino acids. CDR1 is MGHDK, CDR2 SYGVNS, per germline. Losses at the gene ends were 1 base for V and 0 bases for J; bases not matched to a gene: 9. Here the CDR3 DNA reads TGTGCCAGCAGTGAATGGGAGCTAGCGGGAGTCCTCTCCTACAATGAGCAGTTCTTC. Translated: CASSEWELAGVLSYNEQFF.

The rearrangement links TRBV5-1 to TRBJ2-7; possibly TRBD1 for D (5 bases). Deletions cut 2 bases from V and 7 bases from J, with 16 bases between. The CDR3 has 14 residues. In germline, CDR1 is SGHRS, CDR2 YFSETQ. CDR3 nucleotide sequence: TGCGCCAGCAGCTTCGTACAGGCACGAGAGGAGCAGTACTTC. It specifies CASSFVQAREEQYF. The entire variable domain, with the rest obtained from reference TRBV5-1 and TRBJ2-7, is as follows: KAGVTQTPRYLIKTRGQQVTLSCSPISGHRSVSWYQQTPGQGLQFLFEYFSETQRNKGNFPGRFSGRQFSNSRSEMNVSTLELGDSALYLCASSFVQAREEQYFGPGTRLTVT.

The chain couples TRBV20-1 to TRBJ1-3; D is undetermined. The germline V and J ends were trimmed by 3 bases and 1 base, with 7 bases remaining between them. The CDR3 contains 13 residues. The V gene's germline CDR1 is DFQATT and CDR2 SNEGSKA (reference sequence). CDR3 in DNA: TGCAGTGCTAGGAAGGGATCTGGAAACACCATATATTTT. It encodes CSARKGSGNTIYF.

This clonotype was observed at least ten times. V gene TRBV6-1 combines with J gene TRBJ1-4, with D perhaps TRBD1 (5 bases). With 4 bases removed from V and 7 bases from J, the gap between germline ends came to 19 bases. Germline values: CDR1 MNHNS, CDR2 SASEGT. The CDR3 loop spans 16 amino acids. The CDR3 spells CASSGRGAGVGEKLFF. The DNA for the CDR3 is TGTGCCAGCAGTGGTCGAGGTGCGGGGGTTGGTGAAAAACTGTTTTTT.

The table lists this clonotype with many counts. It may be a read error: a sequence one base away is much more abundant. CDR3 DNA: TGTGCCAGCAGCTCCGGGTATGAGCAGTTCTTC. It is translated as CASSSGYEQFF. The chain has TRBV11-3 and TRBJ2-1; D gene unclear. Between the trimmed V and J ends, which lost 4 bases and 8 bases, there was a span of 6 bases. This CDR3 comprises 11 residues. Germline CDR1 reads SGHNT; CDR2 reads YENEEA.

CDR3 sequence reads: CASSLSGFGETQYF. Here the CDR3 DNA reads TGCGCCAGCAGCTTGTCAGGGTTCGGAGAGACCCAGTACTTC. The chain uses TRBV5-1 and TRBJ2-5; D is possibly TRBD1 (5 bases). V dropped 1 base and J dropped 4 bases, with 11 bases sitting between them. This CDR3 is 14 amino acids long. The germline V gene encodes CDR1 SGHRS and CDR2 YFSETQ.

Remarks on this clonotype: It may be a read error: a sequence one base away is much more abundant. This rearrangement joins TRBV5-1 to TRBJ2-7; 7 bases are shared with TRBD1. Germline loops: CDR1 SGHRS, CDR2 YFSETQ. The CDR3 loop spans 13 amino acids. The CDR3 protein is CASSSGQIHDQYF. The CDR3 nucleotides read TGCGCCAGCAGCTCGGGACAGATCCACGATCAGTACTTC.

This clonotype was seen ten or more times. V is TRBV27 and J is TRBJ1-4; D is possibly TRBD1 (6 bases). This CDR3 has 12 amino acids. Per the germline V gene, CDR1 is MNHEY and CDR2 is SMNVEV (reference sequence). Trimming cost V 8 bases and J 4 bases, with 8 bases left between them. The CDR3 protein is CASGQYNEKLFF. The CDR3 DNA reads TGTGCCAGCGGACAGTATAATGAAAAACTGTTTTTT.

This chain uses TRBV30 with TRBJ2-2, with TRBD2 matching over 7 bases. Germline V CDR1 and CDR2: GTSNPN, SVGIG (reference sequence). Trimming took 1 base from V and 5 from J; bases not matched to a gene: 7. The CDR3 consists of 15 residues. The CDR3 sequence is CAWSAGLDYTGELFF. For the CDR3, the DNA is TGTGCCTGGAGTGCCGGACTAGATTATACCGGGGAGCTGTTTTTT.

This clonotype appeared a few times. The chain recombines TRBV19 with TRBJ1-5; D perhaps matches TRBD1 (5 bases). V lost 3 bases and J lost 0, with 12 bases in between. The germline V gene encodes CDR1 LNHDA and CDR2 SQIVND (reference sequence). The CDR3 covers 16 residues. The CDR3 spells CASSMHGGNSNQPQHF. For the CDR3, the DNA is TGTGCCAGTAGTATGCACGGGGGGAATAGCAATCAGCCCCAGCATTTT. Variable domain in full (rest from reference TRBV19 and TRBJ1-5): DGGITQSPKYLFRKEGQNVTLSCEQNLNHDAMYWYRQDPGQGLRLIYYSQIVNDFQKGDIAEGYSVSREKKESFPLTVTSAQKNPTAFYLCASSMHGGNSNQPQHFGDGTRLSIL.

This clonotype was counted many times. The chain carries TRBV5-1 and TRBJ1-1; no reliable D call. The CDR3 spans 16 residues. The germline CDR1 and CDR2 sequences are SGHRS and YFSETQ. Deletions cut 0 bases from V and 3 bases from J, with 15 bases between. The CDR3 bases are TGCGCCAGCAGCTTGGGCGTTTCCACCGAACACACTGAAGCTTTCTTT. The encoded protein is CASSLGVSTEHTEAFF.